The text below deals with one TCR beta chain. No antigen is known for it. Base qualities are not at hand, and no much larger clone is one base apart. The V end loses 7 bases and the J end loses 1 base, and a stretch of 7 bases separates them. Per the germline V gene (reference sequence), DFQATT is the CDR1 and SNEGSKA is the CDR2. The CDR3 sequence holds 11 residues, the cysteine and phenylalanine included. Only CDR3 DNA is held: 33 bases, read in frame from base 1. The library was generated by the immunoSEQ multiplex PCR assay. A mixture of 60 forward primers for TCR Vbeta segments and 13 reverse primers for TCR Jbeta segments was used in the multiplex PCR. A multiplex PCR assay on genomic DNA amplified the CDR3 region of rearranged TCR beta genes. The Illumina HiSeq System was used to sequence the amplified TCR beta libraries as 87-base-pair reads. In the source study's methods: Across the 500 to 700 repertoires, a later analysis counted about 81 million unique TCR beta chains, roughly 11 million of which were shared by at least two donors. To remove PCR and sequencing errors, raw reads were error-corrected and collapsed into unique sequences using a nearest-neighbor algorithm that merged closely related sequences. To assign V, D and J gene segments, CDR3 sequences were aligned to IMGT reference sequences. For a sequence to be retained, a match of at least six nucleotides was required to both a V gene segment and a J gene segment. Rearrangements were called productive when the CDR3 lacked stop codons and stayed in frame with V and J; all others were non-productive. Following IMGT convention, CDR3 was defined as the stretch from the second conserved V-encoded cysteine up to the conserved J-encoded phenylalanine. In an earlier analysis of approximately 590 of the donors, sequences lacking an unambiguous match to a single V gene segment were excluded. In an earlier analysis of about 590 of the donors, a V segment was called functional when productive rearrangements were above 56.7%, and segregating when the standard deviation between donors exceeded 5%. A statistical classification framework was built to diagnose cytomegalovirus status from the catalog of TCR beta chain sequences. V and J gene assignment, in a later analysis, came from comparing TCR nucleotide sequences with IMGT/GENE-DB human TR gene sequences. The TCRdist pipeline was used in a later analysis to assign CDR3 sequences and most-parsimonious VDJ recombination scenarios. In a later analysis, every TCR beta chain was defined by the combination of its CDR3 amino acid sequence and its V-gene family, and reads without a unique V-gene family were dropped. As a way to deal with suspected cross-contamination and a sequencing artifact, a later analysis dropped over 550 nucleotide sequences that were highly shared and had low generation probability. For each public chain, a later analysis derived a clonal expansion index from normalized ranks of inferred template counts within each repertoire. In a later analysis, generation probabilities were computed with a VDJ recombination model fitted to out-of-frame rearrangements, and the resulting probabilities were checked against IGoR. Hypergeometric tests were used in a later analysis to score TCR-TCR, TCR-HLA and TCR-CMV co-occurrence, with a repertoire-size bias correction applied to the TCR pairs. To estimate false discovery rates, a later analysis permuted the HLA or CMV assignments 20 times. A later analysis grouped co-occurring TCRs with DBSCAN, adding TCRdist sequence similarity when clustering within HLA-allele-positive subsets. Co-occurrence clustering excluded repertoires with fewer than 30,000 or more than 120,000 public chains, plus five with anomalous nucleotide sharing. The table was pulled from immuneACCESS by TCRdb, which kept in-frame rearrangements only. Such tables lose some clones; where checked, under half of the loss comes from unresolved V genes, and the rest has no known cause. The V and J calls and clone size are taken from that table; D and trimming were inferred from the DNA. The sample yields 150,000 to 200,000 clones; 60% to 80% were counted once. Roughly an eighth of the sample rests with the top ten.

The cohort was made up of approximately 700 healthy bone marrow donors. All cohort members were sampled while nominally healthy, although unrecorded immune exposures were likely present. The donor tested CMV seropositive, placing the donor among the roughly 270 seropositive members of the cohort. Each donor provided a peripheral blood sample, and peripheral blood mononuclear cells were used for TCR beta sequencing. The Qiagen DNeasy Blood Extraction Kit was used to extract genomic DNA from the blood cell samples. This sample was included in a study of cytomegalovirus exposure and HLA in healthy donors (dated 2017 in TCRdb). Describing the broader study: According to an earlier analysis of several hundred of the donors, about 179 million T cells yielded over 90 million unique TCR beta sequences and roughly 280 Gb of sequence data. An early release covering approximately 600 HLA-typed donors comprised about 300 gigabases of sequencing data and around 80 million unique TCR sequences. Of the 300 to 500 genotyped donors, 75% to 85% were placed in the genetic ancestry cluster associated with self-reported Caucasian donors. The study was designed to test whether signatures of past pathogen exposure could be identified by cataloging public T cell receptors. The study profiled the T cell repertoires of 500 to 800 subjects by immunosequencing and related them to cytomegalovirus serostatus. Along with the roughly 710-subject first cohort, a separate validation cohort of approximately 110 different subjects was used. High-throughput TCR immunosequencing, statistical association of individual TCRs with disease status, and machine learning were combined to predict cytomegalovirus infection status. To study patterns of TCR occurrence, a later analysis re-analyzed previously published TCR beta repertoires from 666 donors and added high-resolution HLA genotyping. Rather than using new phenotypic data, the later analysis identified candidate immune exposures from TCR beta sequences and from how often those sequences occurred across donors. To decide whether each TCR beta V gene segment behaved as functional or pseudogenic, an earlier analysis of 587 of the donors relied on high-throughput TCR beta sequencing. Donor age, sex, ethnicity and CMV serostatus were compiled together with the repertoire data. Genome-wide SNP genotypes for about 65% of the 666 donors were used in a later genetic analysis, which treated that subset as a discovery cohort. Every discovery cohort repertoire had been produced on one sequencing platform. HLA typing included class I and class II loci at four-digit resolution. Typing coverage differed by locus: A, B, C, DRB1 and DQB1 were typed in roughly 620-640 donors, DQA1 in 522, DPA1 in 600 to 610, and DPB1 in 450 to 490. Several DR-DQ haplotypes were handled as single units for association and clustering because linkage in the cohort was strong. Among about 400 genotyped donors of the cohort, an average of approximately 240,000 unique TCR beta nucleotide sequences was sequenced per donor, of which roughly 17% were non-productive.

General study outcomes and caveats: A later analysis associated 15,000 to 20,000 TCR beta sequences with specific HLA alleles at a false discovery rate of 0.05. The authors suggested that the approach could potentially be extended to other disease states and immunological phenotypes. Compared with equally common non-associated chains, HLA-associated TCR beta chains in a later analysis were more clonally expanded and had lower generation probabilities. The presence/absence analyses assumed that sequencing depth was roughly uniform across donors, and that assumption may not be true. In a later analysis, several top co-occurrence clusters were reported to appear linked to parvovirus B19, influenza, CMV and Epstein-Barr virus. In an earlier analysis of about 540 of the donors, most TCR beta V segments were observed in productive rearrangements about 87% or about 30% of the time, broadly matching IMGT annotations. V-gene and J-gene trimming of TCR beta chains was associated with a missense DCLRE1C variant in a later genetic analysis, and the association was replicated in an independent cohort. Immune exposure information for the cohort was limited to CMV serostatus. Cytomegalovirus status was reported to be diagnosed by the classifier with high specificity and sensitivity in both the original and validation cohorts. This cohort had only TCR beta chains sequenced, and the lack of alpha or paired-chain data limited which features could be detected. Compared with the 666-donor mean, donors in an Asian-associated ancestry cluster had fewer N-insertions in productive TCRs, according to a later genetic analysis. HLA typing was unavailable for some donors at each locus, so association tests used only the typed subset. A later analysis found that most CMV-associated TCR beta chains appeared HLA-restricted, with HLA associations seemingly driven largely by CMV exposure. A cluster of highly shared sequence variants was judged likely to represent a technical artifact of the sequencing pipeline. A further reported finding was that TCR beta sequences accurately predicted the HLA-A and HLA-B alleles for most subjects in the first cohort. Correlated functional status among segregating V segments might reflect linkage disequilibrium, but an unknown experimental factor could not be ruled out. Because counts were too low, about 18 rarely observed V segments, including chromosome 9 orphons, were left out of the earlier analysis of a few hundred of the donors. In a later analysis, the rate of TCR association differed among HLA loci, with DRB1 alleles having the most associated TCRs and HLA-C alleles having the fewest. Strong co-occurrence of HLA alleles, especially DR and DQ, made assigning TCR associations to individual alleles difficult. While some public TCRs were present in many individuals, most TCR sequences turned up only very rarely across donors. Some IMGT-functional V segments, including TRBV6-2 and TRBV6-3, could not be distinguished by the 87-base-pair reads and were therefore excluded. In vitro tests confirmed that a few of the cytomegalovirus-associated TCR beta chains recognize cytomegalovirus antigens. The study listed 164 TCR beta chains as associated with cytomegalovirus.

Source material: PBMCs. The chain is assembled from TRBV20-1 and TRBJ1-1, with no D gene named confidently. This clonotype was sampled from a woman aged 45-60 years in good health and CMV-seropositive. For the CDR3, the sequence is CSVGGNTEAFF. The bases read TGCAGTGTTGGAGGGAACACTGAAGCTTTCTTT.